This is a list of T cell receptor beta chains from one sample in a study of Ad26.COV2.S vaccination and SARS-CoV-2 variants. Profiled with immunoSEQ multiplex PCR; TCRdb holds only in-frame clones, not every one. The repertoire holds around 340,000 clones, with roughly 89% as singletons. The sequences come from peripheral blood, collected in a trial of Ad26.COV2.S vaccine versus placebo. These receptor sequences come from a person between 18 and 65 years old who received the Ad26.COV2.S COVID-19 vaccine or a placebo. The conserved cysteine and the conserved F or W are not part of the CDR3 here. Part of the rows lack a size; the others show once, few, many or a class for expanded clones.

CDR3aa	v_gene	j_gene	abundance
ASSQVSGGSYEQY	TRBV3-1/TRBV3-2	TRBJ2-7	.
ASSLAGRGETQY	TRBV7-2	TRBJ2-5	.
SASDSVRAF	TRBV20-1	TRBJ1-1	.
AGGEKY	TRBV28	TRBJ2-5	.
AISERLAGSTDTQY	TRBV10-3	TRBJ2-3	.
ASNAGLMSFDEQF	TRBV6-5	TRBJ2-1	.
ASSEDGREPGYEQY	TRBV6-1	TRBJ2-7	once
ASSFDPNEQF	TRBV12-3/TRBV12-4	TRBJ2-1	.
ASSAGTGSEQY	TRBV11-2	TRBJ2-7	.
ASSYNGPGLKIYEQF	TRBV28	TRBJ2-1	.
ASSVSSPLH	TRBV2	TRBJ1-6	few
ASSYDRENEKLF	TRBV6-5	TRBJ1-4	.
ASSVVQVTNTEAF	TRBV9	TRBJ1-1	.
ASRSGRSNTGELF	TRBV7-2	TRBJ2-2	.
ASSLTFPGELF	TRBV12-3/TRBV12-4	TRBJ2-2	.
ASSVAGGGEQY	TRBV9	TRBJ2-7	once
ASSQEKLAENIQY	TRBV4-2	TRBJ2-4	.
ASSLGGVTGANVLT	TRBV5-4	TRBJ2-6	.
ASSLHRETEAF	TRBV11-2	TRBJ1-1	.
ASRGTGSGTEAF	TRBV27	TRBJ1-1	.
ASSVPTPSGGAVD	TRBV11-3	TRBJ2-7	.
AIREGETQY	TRBV10-3	TRBJ2-5	.
SVDSDYRGEAF	TRBV29-1	TRBJ1-1	.
ASSLTQGSVTQY	TRBV27	TRBJ2-5	few
ASSHGRDRDTGELF	TRBV4-3	TRBJ2-2	once
SVAQWGTEAF	TRBV29-1	TRBJ1-1	.
ASSFGFYGYT	TRBV19	TRBJ1-2	.